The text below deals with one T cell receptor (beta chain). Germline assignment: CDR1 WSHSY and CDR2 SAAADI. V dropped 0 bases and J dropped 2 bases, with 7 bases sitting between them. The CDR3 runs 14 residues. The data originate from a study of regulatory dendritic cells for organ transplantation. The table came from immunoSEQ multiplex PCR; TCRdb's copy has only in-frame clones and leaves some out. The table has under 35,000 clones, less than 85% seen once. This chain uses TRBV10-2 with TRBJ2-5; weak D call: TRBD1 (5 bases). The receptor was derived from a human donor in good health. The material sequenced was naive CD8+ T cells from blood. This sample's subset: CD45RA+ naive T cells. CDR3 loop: CASSESQGQETQYF. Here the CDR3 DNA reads TGCGCCAGCAGTGAGTCGCAGGGTCAAGAGACCCAGTACTTC.